This T cell receptor (beta chain) was obtained from a study of blood T cells in healthy people across ages. Study conclusions and caveats: As naive T cell percentage varied, TCR beta diversity correlated strongly with it. Significant beta diversity loss was already apparent by age around 40, declining roughly linearly. Greater diversity and more naive CD4+ cells were seen in long-lived donors than in aged donors. Estimated diversity across one million T cells was deemed an underestimate.

CDR3 length: 17 residues. Germline V gene sequence: CDR1 SEHNR, CDR2 FQNEAQ (reference sequence). The V end lost 2 bases, the J end lost 4 bases, and 20 bases lay between the germline ends. Comments on this clonotype: The antigen is not known.

Next came a second PCR, run for roughly 6 to 11 cycles, which used a sample-barcoded 5' primer along with a J-beta primer mix. MiXCR, run by TCRdb on the 5' RACE reads, gives a single entry per CDR3 protein. The table has 1.5 million to 2 million distinct CDR3 sequences, roughly 52% seen once. The sample consisted of blood. The V gene is TRBV7-9, the J gene TRBJ2-5, with D possibly TRBD1 on 6 matching bases. The receptor was derived from a woman aged 40 to 50 in good health. The CDR3 DNA follows: TGTGCCAGCAGCTTACCTCTAGCTCTGGGGGCGCGAGAGACCCAGTACTTC. This sequence encodes CASSLPLALGARETQYF.